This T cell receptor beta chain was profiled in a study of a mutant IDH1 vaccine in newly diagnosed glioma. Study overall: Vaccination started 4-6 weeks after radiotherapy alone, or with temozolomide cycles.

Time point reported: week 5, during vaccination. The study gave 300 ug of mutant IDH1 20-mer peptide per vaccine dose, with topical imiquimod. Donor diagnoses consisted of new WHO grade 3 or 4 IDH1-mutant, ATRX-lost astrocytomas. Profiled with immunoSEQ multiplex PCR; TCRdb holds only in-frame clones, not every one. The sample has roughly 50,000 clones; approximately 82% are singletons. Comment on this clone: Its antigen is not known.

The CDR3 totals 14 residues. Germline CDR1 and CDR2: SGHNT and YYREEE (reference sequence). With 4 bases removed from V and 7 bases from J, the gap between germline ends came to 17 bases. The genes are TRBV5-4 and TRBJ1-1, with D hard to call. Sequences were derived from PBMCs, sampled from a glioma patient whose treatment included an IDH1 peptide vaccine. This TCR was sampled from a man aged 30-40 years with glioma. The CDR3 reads CASSPDLRTNEAFF. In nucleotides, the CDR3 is TGTGCCAGCAGCCCGGACCTACGGACTAATGAAGCTTTCTTT.